The entry below describes one T cell receptor beta chain. Its specificity is not known. RNA extraction and reverse transcription yielded cDNA as sequencing template. TCRdb's table, derived via immunoSEQ multiplex PCR, lists solely in-frame clones and lacks some. This sample has 250,000 to 300,000 clones, with about three fifths found just once. The data derive from a study of CD8+ T cells in alopecia areata. General observations from the study: With patients, TCR sharing proved less clear than in mice, a difference possibly related to HLA.

Germline lookup yields CDR1 SSHAT and CDR2 FNYEAQ (reference sequence). The CDR3 has 13 residues. Documented treatment: oral pan-JAK inhibitor, 5-10 mg twice daily. This rearrangement joins TRBV7-7 to TRBJ2-2, with D tentatively TRBD2 (6 bases). The sequence derives from a human donor with alopecia areata. The sample in question was CD4+ T cells sorted from blood, obtained at week 24, from a patient treated with tofacitinib. The CDR3 loop is CASGEPGAGELFF. CDR3 nucleotide sequence: TGTGCTAGCGGTGAGCCCGGCGCCGGGGAGCTGTTTTTT.